This T cell receptor beta chain was observed in a study of OX40 agonist ivuxolimab in advanced cancers. At cycle 4 day 1, cycle 7 day 1, and baseline, blood was sampled. Study-wide results and caveats: The study found among the lowest clonal expansion in partial responders at 0.1-3.0 mg/kg.

Turning to this clone: Antigen: not known.

Method: immunoSEQ multiplex PCR; TCRdb's copy keeps in-frame clones and lacks some. Among about 150,000 clones listed, 90% were seen once. The sample consisted of CD4+ or CD8+ T cells sorted from blood, taken in a trial of the OX40 agonist ivuxolimab. The receptor's source is an adult with an advanced solid tumor such as melanoma, head and neck, liver or kidney cancer.

The CDR3 coding sequence is TGTGCCAGCTCACCCACAGGGGTGCCGAACACTGAAGCTTTCTTT. As protein: CASSPTGVPNTEAFF. The chain employs TRBV18 and TRBJ1-1, with TRBD1 matching over 7 bases. Germline assignment: CDR1 KGHSH and CDR2 LQKENI. Trimming at V came to 3 bases and at J to 1 base, leaving 5 bases not matched to a gene. The CDR3 consists of 15 residues.